A selection of T cell receptor beta chains follows, all from one sample in a study of early T cells in non-severe SARS-CoV-2 infection. Via MiXCR, TCRdb re-called the 5' RACE reads, giving one row per CDR3 protein. This sample carries some 55,000 distinct CDR3 sequences, about 12% of them seen once, and the ten largest clones take approximately 2.5%. Sequenced material: whole blood, taken at baseline. The receptors originated from an adult who was a healthcare worker with PCR-confirmed SARS-CoV-2 infection or an uninfected control (not recorded which). Both conserved end residues are trimmed from each CDR3. A clone size is listed for some rows: how often the clone was seen (once, few, many), or a class if it is expanded.

v_gene: TRBV19
j_gene: TRBJ2-2
abundance: few
CDR3aa: ASSIDFRGTGELF

v_gene: TRBV27
j_gene: TRBJ2-7
abundance: -
CDR3aa: ASSLAGGPGEQY

v_gene: TRBV5-5
j_gene: TRBJ2-1
abundance: many
CDR3aa: ASSRDRGPYNEQF

v_gene: TRBV12-3/TRBV12-4
j_gene: TRBJ2-3
abundance: -
CDR3aa: ASRIQAWGTDTQY

v_gene: TRBV5-8
j_gene: TRBJ2-3
abundance: -
CDR3aa: ASSLEGTDTQY

v_gene: TRBV19
j_gene: TRBJ2-3
abundance: few
CDR3aa: ASSTWTGEDTQY

v_gene: TRBV6-6
j_gene: TRBJ2-7
abundance: many
CDR3aa: ASSYSGQHPYEQY

v_gene: TRBV28
j_gene: TRBJ2-3
abundance: few
CDR3aa: ASTSPRRDYTDTQY

v_gene: TRBV7-6
j_gene: TRBJ2-2
abundance: few
CDR3aa: ASSSSALVGELF

v_gene: TRBV7-2
j_gene: TRBJ1-2
abundance: -
CDR3aa: ASSFEVYGYT

v_gene: TRBV3-1
j_gene: TRBJ2-1
abundance: few
CDR3aa: ASVASGSEQF

v_gene: TRBV27
j_gene: TRBJ2-2
abundance: -
CDR3aa: GEVPTGRRTNTGELF

v_gene: TRBV12-3/TRBV12-4
j_gene: TRBJ1-5
abundance: -
CDR3aa: ASLPRDKSRNQPQH

v_gene: TRBV20-1
j_gene: TRBJ2-1
abundance: -
CDR3aa: SASASGRAWNEQF

v_gene: TRBV11-3
j_gene: TRBJ2-1
abundance: many
CDR3aa: ASSLRVDNEQF

v_gene: TRBV29-1
j_gene: TRBJ1-2
abundance: many
CDR3aa: SVGLWGGANYGYT

v_gene: TRBV6-5
j_gene: TRBJ2-3
abundance: -
CDR3aa: ASRRSTDTQY

v_gene: TRBV2
j_gene: TRBJ2-7
abundance: -
CDR3aa: ASTGRQATSYEQY

v_gene: TRBV7-2
j_gene: TRBJ2-7
abundance: -
CDR3aa: ASSLTGPAEQY